The present entry profiles one T cell receptor beta chain with its context. This clonotype was observed a handful of times. The antigen it recognizes is unknown. There are no base qualities to consult, and no much larger clone falls within one base. This specimen belongs to a study of T-cell reconstitution after alpha-beta-depleted transplantation in children (TCRdb year 2016). Concerning the study at large: T-cell immune reconstitution after TCRalphabeta/CD19-depleted allogeneic hematopoietic cell transplantation in children was quantitatively tracked in the study by means of TCR repertoire profiling. Broad study findings and their caveats: Over the following months the frequencies of hyperexpanded clones went down, and after one year T-cell counts and TCRbeta diversity were mostly credited to newly produced T cells. In some patients, the high TCRbeta diversity seen at day 60 was put down to recipient T cells and intrathymic progenitors that had survived conditioning. The apparently early recovery of alphabetaT-cell counts about two months after transplant reportedly depended on only several hundred rapidly expanded clones that came from non-depleted graft cells.

The germline V and J ends show losses of 0 bases and 3 bases respectively, and no gene match explains 7 bases of the junction. CDR1 and CDR2, looked up from the germline V gene, are SGHRS and YFSETQ. Inclusive of the bounding cysteine and phenylalanine, the CDR3 is 16 residues long. The entry retains the CDR3 DNA only, 48 bases that are in frame from base 1. The sample's treatment or condition, from its label and the paper: allogeneic hematopoietic cell transplantation with graft depleted of TCRalphabeta T cells and CD19 B cells. The transplant recipients were children given TCRalphabeta/CD19-depleted allogeneic hematopoietic cell grafts. The method was PCR. For sequencing, an Illumina HiSeq 2500 was employed. Molecular barcoding was employed in the preparation of TCR libraries, with unique molecular identifiers being used to normalize TCRbeta repertoire quantification. The public reads were run again by TCRdb, first through fastp at Q25 and then through MiXCR, and only productive beta chains were kept. Rows matching on CDR3 protein sequence are summarized as one entry with the most common DNA and genes. Counted in this sample were fewer than 750,000 distinct CDR3 sequences; roughly 27% of them appeared once. Less than 40% of the sample is held by the ten biggest clonotypes.

The receptor comes from a boy under three years old with Wiskott-Aldrich syndrome, due to receive a stem cell transplant. The chain was built from TRBV5-1 and TRBJ2-7; TRBD1 lines up with 9 middle nucleotides. The sample here was PBMCs, taken before TCRalphabeta/CD19-depleted stem cell transplant. The DNA sequence follows: TGCGCCAGCAGCTTGGTTAAGGGACAGGGTCGCTACGAGCAGTACTTC. The encoded protein is CASSLVKGQGRYEQYF.